This entry is about one TCR beta chain. Its antigen has not been determined. No much larger clonotype is one base removed from it; base qualities were not supplied. Library creation used the immunoSEQ multiplex PCR assay. TCRdb provides this immuneACCESS table in a form limited to in-frame rearrangements. Some clones are lacking; in checked studies, under half of them reflect an unresolved V gene, and why the rest are absent is not known. For this sample there are 55,000 to 70,000 clones; around 94% appear just once. The top ten hold under 2% of the sample. V is pared back by 8 bases and J by 0 bases, with 11 bases lying between the germline termini. The germline V gene specifies MDHEN as CDR1 and SYDVKM as CDR2. From the cysteine up to the phenylalanine, the CDR3 has a length of 14 residues. Of the read, only the CDR3 DNA is kept; its 42 bases are in frame from base 1. This sample is drawn from a study of preoperative IRX-2 immunotherapy in early breast cancer (dated by TCRdb to about 2019).

This sample's treatment or condition label indicates: preoperative locoregional IRX-2 cytokine immunotherapy. The samples were obtained from a phase Ib study in which preoperative, locoregional IRX-2 cytokine immunotherapy intended to prime immune responses was tested. Patients with early-stage breast cancer who were given IRX-2 before surgery served as donors. The sample was gathered from a patient treated with IRX-2 immunotherapy. The chain employs TRBV28 and TRBJ2-1; the D region possibly corresponds to TRBD2 (5 bases align). The receptor's source is a human donor with breast cancer. This receptor has the CDR3 CASYSRGSYNEQFF. The nucleotides read TGTGCCAGCTACTCCCGGGGCTCCTACAATGAGCAGTTCTTC. Outside the CDR3, residues come from the reference TRBV28 and TRBJ2-1 proteins, so the full variable domain is: DVKVTQSSRYLVKRTGEKVFLECVQDMDHENMFWYRQDPGLGLRLIYFSYDVKMKEKGDIPEGYSVSREKKERFSLILESASTNQTSMYLCASYSRGSYNEQFFGPGTRLTVL.